This is a list of T cell receptor beta chains from one sample in a study of cytomegalovirus exposure and HLA in healthy donors. Profiling relied on immunoSEQ multiplex PCR, and the TCRdb table lists in-frame clones only, not all of them. The sample holds about 100,000 clones; around four fifths are singletons and the top ten take more than 6%. The sample consisted of PBMCs. All receptors come from a middle-aged man in good health and CMV-seropositive. Both conserved end residues are part of each CDR3. The order of the fields is CDR3 protein, CDR3 DNA, V gene, D gene, clone size, J gene. The D gene is left open where the match is weak. A clone size is listed for some rows: how often the clone was seen (once, few, many), or a class if it is expanded.

cdr3_aa: CASSPPGGGDYGYTF
cdr3_nt: TGCGCCAGCAGCCCTCCCGGGGGGGGAGACTATGGCTACACCTTC
v_call: TRBV4-1
d_call: .
clone_size: .
j_call: TRBJ1-2

cdr3_aa: CAISGTRGETQYF
cdr3_nt: TGTGCCATCAGTGGAACTAGAGGGGAGACCCAGTACTTC
v_call: TRBV10-3
d_call: .
clone_size: once
j_call: TRBJ2-5

cdr3_aa: CASSIEGSHQPQHF
cdr3_nt: TGTGCCAGTAGTATAGAGGGCAGCCATCAGCCCCAGCATTTT
v_call: TRBV19
d_call: .
clone_size: few
j_call: TRBJ1-5

cdr3_aa: CASSGTGGLTPLHF
cdr3_nt: TGTGCCAGCAGCGGGACAGGGGGCCTTACACCCCTCCACTTT
v_call: TRBV27
d_call: TRBD1
clone_size: .
j_call: TRBJ1-6

cdr3_aa: CASSVGAGGHNEQFF
cdr3_nt: TGTGCCAGCAGCGTAGGGGCAGGGGGTCATAATGAGCAGTTCTTC
v_call: TRBV9
d_call: TRBD1
clone_size: .
j_call: TRBJ2-1

cdr3_aa: CASSGTGGVETQYF
cdr3_nt: TGTGCCAGTAGTGGGACAGGGGGCGTGGAGACCCAGTACTTC
v_call: TRBV19
d_call: TRBD1
clone_size: .
j_call: TRBJ2-5

cdr3_aa: CASEETGLNTGELFF
cdr3_nt: TGTGCTAGTGAGGAAACAGGGCTGAACACCGGGGAGCTGTTTTTT
v_call: TRBV12-5
d_call: .
clone_size: .
j_call: TRBJ2-2

cdr3_aa: CASSSLGGTEQYF
cdr3_nt: TGTGCCAGCAGCTCCCTCGGGGGGACCGAGCAGTACTTC
v_call: TRBV7-2
d_call: TRBD2
clone_size: .
j_call: TRBJ2-7

cdr3_aa: CAILDNEGSYEQYF
cdr3_nt: TGTGCCATCCTAGACAATGAGGGCTCCTACGAGCAGTACTTC
v_call: TRBV2
d_call: .
clone_size: .
j_call: TRBJ2-7

cdr3_aa: CASSLRGNEQFF
cdr3_nt: TGTGCCAGCAGCCTCCGGGGCAATGAGCAGTTCTTC
v_call: TRBV7-2
d_call: .
clone_size: .
j_call: TRBJ2-1

cdr3_aa: CASSQGASGPYEQYF
cdr3_nt: TGCGCCAGCAGCCAAGGGGCTAGCGGACCCTACGAGCAGTACTTC
v_call: TRBV4-3
d_call: TRBD2
clone_size: .
j_call: TRBJ2-7

cdr3_aa: CASSLEGGGVGGYTF
cdr3_nt: TGTGCCAGCAGCTTAGAAGGCGGGGGGGTCGGGGGCTACACCTTC
v_call: TRBV7-6
d_call: .
clone_size: few
j_call: TRBJ1-2

cdr3_aa: CASSYQGGQETQYF
cdr3_nt: TGTGCCAGCAGTTACCAGGGAGGGCAAGAGACCCAGTACTTC
v_call: TRBV6-5
d_call: TRBD2
clone_size: .
j_call: TRBJ2-5

cdr3_aa: CASSSDRGASWGNQPQHF
cdr3_nt: TGTGCCAGCAGCTCCGACAGGGGAGCGAGTTGGGGCAATCAGCCCCAGCATTTT
v_call: TRBV7-9
d_call: TRBD1
clone_size: few
j_call: TRBJ1-5

cdr3_aa: CAAKDRGNSPLHF
cdr3_nt: TGTGCCGCCAAGGACAGGGGCAATTCACCCCTCCACTTT
v_call: TRBV6-1
d_call: TRBD1
clone_size: .
j_call: TRBJ1-6

cdr3_aa: CASSLGYGGLQETQYF
cdr3_nt: TGCGCCAGCAGCCTAGGTTACGGGGGGCTCCAAGAGACCCAGTACTTC
v_call: TRBV4-1
d_call: .
clone_size: .
j_call: TRBJ2-5

cdr3_aa: CSVAPGTGINEQFF
cdr3_nt: TGCAGCGTTGCCCCCGGGACAGGGATCAATGAGCAGTTCTTC
v_call: TRBV29-1
d_call: TRBD1
clone_size: few
j_call: TRBJ2-1

cdr3_aa: CARGPELHQPNEKLFF
cdr3_nt: TGTGCCAGGGGGCCGGAATTACACCAGCCTAATGAAAAACTGTTTTTT
v_call: TRBV27
d_call: .
clone_size: .
j_call: TRBJ1-4